What follows are 28 T cell receptor beta chains derived from one specimen sequenced in a study of T cells in tumors after PD-1 blockade. Method: immunoSEQ multiplex PCR; TCRdb's copy keeps in-frame clones and lacks some. The sample holds some 66,000 clones; around 72% are singletons and the top ten take roughly 4.7%. This material consisted of PBMCs, taken after anti-PD-1 treatment. The receptors originated from a human donor with basal cell carcinoma.

This clone has only one observation. This rearrangement joins TRBV10-1 to TRBJ2-1, with TRBD2 matching over 12 bases. The V gene end was trimmed by 0 bases and the J gene end by 4 bases; junction bases not matched to a gene: 10. CDR1 and CDR2 from the germline V gene are WNHNN and SYGVQD (reference sequence). The CDR3 has 19 amino acids. The CDR3 reads CASSESSGLAGGKYNEQFF. CDR3 nucleotide sequence: TGCGCCAGCAGTGAGTCGTCGGGGCTAGCGGGGGGGAAGTACAATGAGCAGTTCTTC.

The rearrangement uses TRBV4-1 and TRBJ2-5, with TRBD1 identical over 9 bases. Germline loops: CDR1 MGHRA, CDR2 YSYEKL. This CDR3 region has 15 residues. J lost 4 bases, V lost 3 bases, and 6 bases had no gene match. The CDR3 DNA sequence: TGCGCCAGCAGCCAGTTACCGGGACAGGGAGAGACCCAGTACTTC. Protein product: CASSQLPGQGETQYF.

The genes are TRBV19 and TRBJ1-2; D might be TRBD1 (5 bases). The ends were cut back, 5 bases at V and 1 base at J, with 20 bases in the middle. CDR1 LNHDA and CDR2 SQIVND come from the germline V gene (reference sequence). The CDR3 sequence is 17 residues long. CDR3 residues: CASSATPGRADNYGYTF. CDR3 DNA: TGTGCCAGTAGTGCCACACCGGGCAGGGCAGATAACTATGGCTACACCTTC.

The rearrangement uses TRBV24-1 and TRBJ2-2; TRBD1 agrees at 7 bases. The germline CDR1 and CDR2 sequences are KGHDR and SFDVKD. The CDR3 length is 13 residues. The ends lost 6 bases at V and 6 bases at J; junction bases unmatched: 3. CDR3 sequence reads: CATSPDRAGELFF. CDR3 coding DNA: TGTGCCACCAGTCCAGACAGGGCCGGGGAGCTGTTTTTT.

This clone was seen once. V gene TRBV14 combines with J gene TRBJ2-2; D not certain. Germline V gene sequence: CDR1 SGHDN, CDR2 FVKESK. The CDR3 has 15 residues. Trimming stripped 1 base from V and 5 bases from J, with 11 bases between. CDR3 region: CASSQAIPGTGELFF. DNA of the CDR3: TGTGCCAGCAGCCAAGCGATTCCTGGAACCGGGGAGCTGTTTTTT. Full variable domain (outside the CDR3, taken from reference TRBV14 and TRBJ2-2): EAGVTQFPSHSVIEKGQTVTLRCDPISGHDNLYWYRRVMGKEIKFLLHFVKESKQDESGMPNNRFLAERTGGTYSTLKVQPAELEDSGVYFCASSQAIPGTGELFFGEGSRLTVL.

Here the CDR3 DNA reads TGTGCCACCAGTGATTTGCGGGAGCAGTACTTC. Protein sequence: CATSDLREQYF. The chain employs TRBV24-1 and TRBJ2-7, with D hard to call. V was shortened by 0 bases and J by 7 bases, with 3 bases between the two germline ends. CDR1 is KGHDR, CDR2 SFDVKD, per germline. This CDR3 spans 11 amino acids.

This clone came up a few times. This chain uses TRBV3-1 (or the pseudogene TRBV3-2) with TRBJ1-6; D might be TRBD1 (6 bases). The length of the CDR3 is 15 residues. Between the trimmed V and J ends, which lost 7 bases and 10 bases, there was a span of 20 bases. CDR1 and CDR2 (germline): LGHDT, YNNKEL (reference sequence). The CDR3 loop is CASTAGRGPGSPLHF. CDR3 DNA sequence: TGTGCCAGCACTGCGGGGCGGGGGCCTGGATCACCCCTCCACTTT.

The rearrangement joins TRBV7-6 to TRBJ1-1, with no clear D. The CDR3 runs 14 residues. Germline V gene sequence: CDR1 SGHVS, CDR2 FNYEAQ. With 5 bases removed from V and 1 base from J, the gap between germline ends came to 11 bases. Here the CDR3 DNA reads TGTGCCAGCAGCCCTTGGACGGGGAACACTGAAGCTTTCTTT. It codes for CASSPWTGNTEAFF.

The rearrangement uses TRBV4-1 and TRBJ1-3, with a weak D call TRBD1 (6 bases). V was clipped by 4 bases and J by 1 base, with 8 bases between them. CDR1 and CDR2 from the germline V gene are MGHRA and YSYEKL. This CDR3 has 14 residues. The CDR3 coding sequence is TGCGCCAGCAGCCCCCAGGGGTCTGGAAACACCATATATTTT. Translated: CASSPQGSGNTIYF.

This chain links TRBV10-3 with TRBJ2-2; D is undetermined. Germline-derived CDR1 and CDR2 are ENHRY and SYGVKD. V was shortened by 10 bases and J by 2 bases, with 14 bases between the two germline ends. This CDR3 has 14 amino acids. Here the CDR3 DNA reads TGTGCCACTTGCAACCTACAAAACACCGGGGAGCTGTTTTTT. This gives the protein CATCNLQNTGELFF.

The genes are TRBV30 and TRBJ2-6; no reliable D call. V lost 1 base and J lost 0, with 4 bases in between. CDR3 length: 14 residues. The germline V gene encodes CDR1 GTSNPN and CDR2 SVGIG (reference sequence). The CDR3: CAWSAGSGANVLTF. CDR3 sequence (DNA): TGTGCCTGGAGTGCTGGCTCTGGGGCCAACGTCCTGACTTTC.

The CDR3, as DNA: TGCGCCAGCAGTCAATCGGTTAGGGAAACCATATATTTT. Translating gives CASSQSVRETIYF. V usage is TRBV23-1 and J usage is TRBJ1-3; D is unresolved. TRBV23-1 is flagged as an ORF with uncertain function. The CDR3 length is 13 residues. Trimming stripped 0 bases from V and 10 bases from J, with 10 bases between.

The chain employs TRBV3-1 (or the pseudogene TRBV3-2) and TRBJ1-1; D unresolved. In germline, CDR1 is LGHDT, CDR2 YNNKEL (reference sequence). V gave up 3 bases and J gave up 1 base, with 6 bases separating them. There are 13 residues in the CDR3. The CDR3 reads CASSHRGNTEAFF. CDR3 nucleotides: TGTGCCAGCAGCCACCGGGGGAACACTGAAGCTTTCTTT.

Comments on this clone: Other DNA variants within this sample encode the same CDR3. The chain links TRBV28 to TRBJ2-7; 9 nucleotides match TRBD1. V lost 4 bases, J lost 3 bases, and 7 bases stayed unmatched. Germline assignment: CDR1 MDHEN and CDR2 SYDVKM. CDR3 size: 15 residues. The CDR3 protein is CASSYLQGALYEQYF. CDR3 in DNA: TGTGCCAGCAGTTATTTACAGGGGGCTCTCTACGAGCAGTACTTC.

This clone was picked up a small number of times. The V call is TRBV7-9, the J call TRBJ1-1; the D is unclear. Germline V gene lookup returns CDR1 SEHNR and CDR2 FQNEAQ (reference sequence). This CDR3 has 12 amino acids. V was clipped by 1 base and J by 7 bases, with 7 bases between them. CDR3 nucleotides: TGTGCCAGCAGCTTAGGAGGGTATGAAGCTTTCTTT. It encodes CASSLGGYEAFF.

The V and J genes are TRBV19 and TRBJ2-3, with 7 positions matching TRBD1. V trimming: 5 bases; J trimming: 2 bases; junction bases outside the gene matches: 13. Germline V gives CDR1 LNHDA, CDR2 SQIVND (reference sequence). This CDR3 region has 17 residues. DNA of the CDR3: TGTGCCAGTAGTGAATCAACAGGGGACGCACACACAGATACGCAGTATTTT. This sequence encodes CASSESTGDAHTDTQYF.

The chain has TRBV14 and TRBJ1-6, with TRBD1 matching 7 bases. CDR1 and CDR2 from the germline V gene are SGHDN and FVKESK. CDR3 length equals 14 residues. Germline trimming cut 4 bases from V and 7 bases from J; bases unmatched to any gene: 4. DNA of the CDR3: TGTGCCAGCAGCCCACAGGGGTGGAATTCACCCCTCCACTTT. Translated, it gives CASSPQGWNSPLHF. The full variable domain, completed using reference TRBV14 and TRBJ1-6, is EAGVTQFPSHSVIEKGQTVTLRCDPISGHDNLYWYRRVMGKEIKFLLHFVKESKQDESGMPNNRFLAERTGGTYSTLKVQPAELEDSGVYFCASSPQGWNSPLHFGNGTRLTVT.

The CDR3 coding sequence is TGTGCCAGCAGCTTAGACACGGGAGGCGGAAACACCATATATTTT. Translating gives CASSLDTGGGNTIYF. This chain joins TRBV11-3 and TRBJ1-3, with D unresolved. The CDR3 runs 15 residues. Germline values: CDR1 SGHNT, CDR2 YENEEA. V shed 0 bases and J shed 4 bases, with 10 bases lying between them.

As DNA, the CDR3 is TGTGCCAGCAGTTTTTCGGACAGCCTCAATGAGCAGTTCTTC. Its protein is CASSFSDSLNEQFF. The chain has TRBV27 and TRBJ2-1; a weak D match, TRBD1 (6 bases). There are 14 residues in the CDR3. Germline CDR1 MNHEY, CDR2 SMNVEV (reference sequence). With 3 bases removed from V and 6 bases from J, the gap between germline ends came to 12 bases.

V usage is TRBV5-6 and J usage is TRBJ2-3; 7 bases map to TRBD1. Germline CDR1 and CDR2: SGHDT and YYEEEE. The V gene end was trimmed by 4 bases and the J gene end by 1 base; junction bases not matched to a gene: 9. This CDR3 comprises 16 residues. The CDR3 here is CASSPRQGGGTDTQYF. CDR3 DNA: TGTGCCAGCAGCCCGAGACAGGGCGGAGGCACAGATACGCAGTATTTT.

The CDR3 reads CASRSGQGFSYEQYF. DNA of the CDR3: TGTGCCAGCAGATCCGGACAGGGGTTTTCCTACGAGCAGTACTTC. The genes are TRBV6-5 and TRBJ2-7, with 9 bases matching TRBD1. The CDR3 has 15 residues. Germline V CDR1 and CDR2: MNHEY, SVGAGI. After removal of 6 bases from V and 1 base from J, the junction contained 7 bases not matched to a gene.

The chain uses TRBV6-5 and TRBJ1-1; 7 bases are shared with TRBD1. The CDR3 is 14 amino acids. J was trimmed by 1 base and V by 11 bases; bases with no gene match: 10. CDR1 and CDR2 from the germline V gene are MNHEY and SVGAGI. The CDR3 is CALVKDRRNTEAFF. CDR3 DNA: TGTGCCCTAGTGAAGGACAGGCGGAACACTGAAGCTTTCTTT.

The chain employs TRBV7-6 and TRBJ2-2, with 9 bases lining up with TRBD1. V was pared by 0 bases and J by 7 bases, with 3 bases of the junction left unmatched. Germline V gene data show CDR1 as SGHVS and CDR2 as FNYEAQ. The CDR3 loop spans 15 amino acids. CDR3 residues: CASSLAQGAVGELFF. CDR3 nucleotide sequence: TGTGCCAGCAGCTTAGCACAGGGGGCGGTCGGGGAGCTGTTTTTT.

J is TRBJ1-1 and V is TRBV9, with D unresolved. The germline CDR1 and CDR2 sequences are SGDLS and YYNGEE. The CDR3 runs 14 residues. Trimming left V 0 bases short and J 5 bases short, with 11 bases between. This chain's CDR3 is CASSVATWGTEAFF. The CDR3 bases are TGTGCCAGCAGCGTAGCTACTTGGGGAACTGAAGCTTTCTTT.

The V gene is TRBV3-1 (or the pseudogene TRBV3-2), the J gene TRBJ1-4; the D is unclear. This CDR3 has 16 amino acids. V was shortened by 0 bases and J by 8 bases, with 16 bases between the two germline ends. Germline CDR1 and CDR2: LGHDT and YNNKEL (reference sequence). The CDR3 nucleotides read TGTGCCAGCAGCCAAGATACCCTAGTTTCCCTAGAAAAACTGTTTTTT. This translates into CASSQDTLVSLEKLFF.

This clone was picked up a small number of times. The J gene is TRBJ1-6, the V gene TRBV7-9; D possibly corresponds to TRBD1 (5 bases). V lost 5 bases, J lost 6 bases, and 8 bases lay in between. Per the germline V gene, CDR1 is SEHNR and CDR2 is FQNEAQ (reference sequence). The CDR3 spans 13 residues. The CDR3 sequence is CASSPDSNSPLHF. For the CDR3, the DNA is TGTGCCAGCAGCCCTGACAGTAATTCACCCCTCCACTTT.

The gene calls are TRBV12-5 and TRBJ2-2; TRBD2 matches 8 bases. V shed 5 bases and J 6 bases; nucleotides not matched to a gene: 11. CDR3 size: 16 residues. Germline V gives CDR1 LGHNT, CDR2 FRNRAP. CDR3 protein: CASGPRYSGVAGELFF. DNA for the CDR3: TGTGCTAGTGGTCCGAGATATAGCGGGGTTGCCGGGGAGCTGTTTTTT.

This chain joins TRBV6-5 and TRBJ2-7, with D possibly matching TRBD2 (6 bases). CDR3 length equals 11 residues. The V end was cut by 11 bases, the J end by 3 bases, with 11 bases between. Germline loops: CDR1 MNHEY, CDR2 SVGAGI. This CDR3 reads CAGGVSYEQYF. The CDR3 DNA reads as TGTGCCGGAGGGGTTAGCTACGAGCAGTACTTC.